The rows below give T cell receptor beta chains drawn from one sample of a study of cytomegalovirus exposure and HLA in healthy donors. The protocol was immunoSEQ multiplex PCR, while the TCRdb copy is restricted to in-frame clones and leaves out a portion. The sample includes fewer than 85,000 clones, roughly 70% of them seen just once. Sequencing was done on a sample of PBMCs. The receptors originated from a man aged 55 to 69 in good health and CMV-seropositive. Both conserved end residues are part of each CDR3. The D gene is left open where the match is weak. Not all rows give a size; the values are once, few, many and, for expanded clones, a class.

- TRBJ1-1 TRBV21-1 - TGTGCCAGCAGCAAAGTGAGGGGGTTGGGGGCGGAATTTCTGAACACTGAAGCTTTCTTT CASSKVRGLGAEFLNTEAFF
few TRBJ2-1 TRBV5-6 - TGTGCCAGCAGCTCCGCCCTGGACAGTTACAATGAGCAGTTCTTC CASSSALDSYNEQFF
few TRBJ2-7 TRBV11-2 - TGTGCCAGCAGCTTAGAGGGGGGACGGAGCGCCTACGAGCAGTACTTC CASSLEGGRSAYEQYF
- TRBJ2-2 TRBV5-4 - TGTGCCAGCAGCTTGGGTCAGGGAGGTGCGGAGGAGCTGTTTTTT CASSLGQGGAEELFF
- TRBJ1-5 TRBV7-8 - TGTGCCAGCAGCCTATACTACAGCAATCAGCCCCAGCATTTT CASSLYYSNQPQHF
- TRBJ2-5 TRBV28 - TGTGCCAGCAGTCCTTCGCGGGGAGGTAAAGAGACCCAGTACTTC CASSPSRGGKETQYF
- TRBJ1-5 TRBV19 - TGTGCCAGTAGTCCCCAGGGTACCAATCAGCCCCAGCATTTT CASSPQGTNQPQHF
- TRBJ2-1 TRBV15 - TGTGCCACCAGCGCCTGGACAGACAATGAGCAGTTCTTC CATSAWTDNEQFF
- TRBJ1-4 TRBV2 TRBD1 TGTGCCAGCAGTGCCCGGACAGGGAGAGGCGCAACTAATGAAAAACTGTTTTTT CASSARTGRGATNEKLFF
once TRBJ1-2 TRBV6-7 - TGTGCCAGCAGTTACAGTGGGGCTGTAAACTATGGCTACACCTTC CASSYSGAVNYGYTF
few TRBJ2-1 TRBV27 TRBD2 TGTGCCAGCAGTTCCTTCTTTGGGACAGCGGGGGGCTCCTACAATGAGCAGTTCTTC CASSSFFGTAGGSYNEQFF
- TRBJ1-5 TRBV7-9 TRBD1 TGTGCCAGCCCCCAGGACAGGGGGCTCCATCAGCCCCAGCATTTT CASPQDRGLHQPQHF
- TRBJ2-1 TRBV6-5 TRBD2 TGCGTCACTACGGTAGCGGGGGGGAACAATGAGCAGTTCTTC CVTTVAGGNNEQFF
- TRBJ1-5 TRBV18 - TGTGCCAGCTCACCAAGCCAGGGCGGACAGCCCCAGCATTTT CASSPSQGGQPQHF
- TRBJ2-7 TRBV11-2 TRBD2 TGTGCCAGCAGCTCTGGAGCGGGGGCCTACGAGCAGTACTTC CASSSGAGAYEQYF
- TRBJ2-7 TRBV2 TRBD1 TGTGCCAGCAGCCGGGACAGGGGAGGCGACGAGCAGTACTTC CASSRDRGGDEQYF
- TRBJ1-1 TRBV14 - TGTGCCAGCAGCCGGGCAGGCCCTGAAGCTTTCTTT CASSRAGPEAFF
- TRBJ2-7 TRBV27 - TGTGCCAGCAGCAATCTCCGGGACACCTCCGAGCAGTACTTC CASSNLRDTSEQYF
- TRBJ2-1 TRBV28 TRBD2 TGTGCCAGCAGTTCCTTGGGACTAGCGGGATTCAATGAGCAGTTCTTC CASSSLGLAGFNEQFF
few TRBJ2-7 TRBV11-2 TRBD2 TGTGCCAGCAGCTCCTTTTCTAGCGGGGTTAGCGAGCAGTACTTC CASSSFSSGVSEQYF
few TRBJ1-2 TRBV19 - TGTGCCAGTCTCGGACAGCTAACTAACTATGGCTACACCTTC CASLGQLTNYGYTF
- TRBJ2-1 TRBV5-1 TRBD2 TGCGCCAGCAGTGTCTCAGCGGGAGCCATAGGGGTCCATGAGCAGTTCTTC CASSVSAGAIGVHEQFF
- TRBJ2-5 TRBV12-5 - TGTGCTAGTGGTTTGGTGCTGGGACACCAACAAGAGACCCAGTACTTC CASGLVLGHQQETQYF
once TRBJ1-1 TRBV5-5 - TGTGCCAGCACCGGACCGGGGGTCAGTGAAGCTTTCTTT CASTGPGVSEAFF
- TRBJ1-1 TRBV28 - TGTGCCGTAACAGAGAACACTGAAGCTTTCTTT CAVTENTEAFF
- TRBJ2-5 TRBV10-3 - TGTGCCATCAGTGGAAAGAAGACAGACCAAGAGACCCAGTACTTC CAISGKKTDQETQYF
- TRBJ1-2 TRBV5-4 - TGTGCCAGCACCCGGACAGCGAACTATGGCTACACCTTC CASTRTANYGYTF
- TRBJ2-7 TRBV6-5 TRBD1 TGTGCCAGCAGTCCGACAACAGACAGGGTAGAGGGAGAGAACTTC CASSPTTDRVEGENF
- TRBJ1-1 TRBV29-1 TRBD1 TGCAGCGTTGAAGGACAGGGCTCCAAGATGAACACTGAAGCTTTCTTT CSVEGQGSKMNTEAFF
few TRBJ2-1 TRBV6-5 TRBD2 TGTGCCAGCAGCCCACTAGCGGGGGGGTACAATGAGCAGTTCTTC CASSPLAGGYNEQFF
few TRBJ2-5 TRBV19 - TGTGCCAGTAGTATAGTCGGCCAAGAGACCCAGTACTTC CASSIVGQETQYF
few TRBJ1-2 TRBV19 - TGTGCCAGTACCCGAGAATTTTCTACTAACTATGGCTACACCTTC CASTREFSTNYGYTF
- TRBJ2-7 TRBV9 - TGTGCCAGCAGCCCTCGGGCAGGGGACTACGAGCAGTACTTC CASSPRAGDYEQYF
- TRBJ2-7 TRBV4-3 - TGCGCCAGCAGCCAAACCACAGACTACGAGCAGTACTTC CASSQTTDYEQYF
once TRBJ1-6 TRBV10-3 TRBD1 TGTGCCATCAGTGACCCAGGGGGGCGTAATTCACCCCTCCACTTT CAISDPGGRNSPLHF
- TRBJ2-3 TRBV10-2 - TGCGCCAGCATCGAGGGCGCGGAACAGCGCACAGATACGCAGTATTTT CASIEGAEQRTDTQYF
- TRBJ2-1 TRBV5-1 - TGCGCCAGCAGCTTCACCCTAGCACTTAATGGCGATGAGCAGTTCTTC CASSFTLALNGDEQFF
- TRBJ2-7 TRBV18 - TGTGCCAGCTCACCACAAACAGTCGCCGAGCAGTACTTC CASSPQTVAEQYF
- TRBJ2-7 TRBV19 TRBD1 TGTGCCAGTAGTATACAGGACAGGGGATTCGTTGAGCAGTACTTC CASSIQDRGFVEQYF
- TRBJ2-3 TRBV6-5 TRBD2 TGTGCCAGCAGTTTGAGGGTAGCGGGAGCAACAGATACGCAGTATTTT CASSLRVAGATDTQYF
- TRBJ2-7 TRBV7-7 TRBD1 TGTGCCAGCAGCCCCGGGACAGGGTCCTACGAGCAGTACTTC CASSPGTGSYEQYF